This is a list of T cell receptor beta chains from one sample in a study of multiple sclerosis patients with progressive multifocal leukoencephalopathy. Sequencing used immunoSEQ multiplex PCR; TCRdb keeps in-frame clones, though not all of them. Among fewer than 35,000 clones listed, around 90% were seen once. The specimen was PBMCs, collected from a patient treated with natalizumab. Source of these receptors: a human donor with multiple sclerosis. The CDR3 runs from the conserved cysteine through the conserved F or W. A D gene is named only where the DNA matches it firmly. Clone size is shown for a subset of rows, as once, few, many or a class of expanded clone.

>NA|NA|TRBV6-5|TRBJ2-7
TGTGCCAGCACTTCGAGGAGGAGGGCCTCCTACGAGCAGTACTTC
CASTSRRRASYEQYF
>NA|NA|TRBV27|TRBJ2-5
TGTGCCAGCAGTTCATCTGGGAGCTTCGGGACCCAGTACTTC
CASSSSGSFGTQYF
>NA|NA|TRBV7-9|TRBJ2-2
TGTGCCAGCAGCTTAGAGCCCCAACCAGGTCGACCCGGGGAGCTGTTTTTT
CASSLEPQPGRPGELFF
>once|NA|TRBV5-6|TRBJ1-1
TGTGCCAGCAGCTCATTGCTAGGGACTGAAGCTTTCTTT
CASSSLLGTEAFF
>NA|NA|TRBV5-6|TRBJ2-7
TGTGCCAGCAGCTTGGGGGGTCAAGTAGCCTACGAGCAGTACTTC
CASSLGGQVAYEQYF
>NA|TRBD1|TRBV28|TRBJ2-7
TGTGCCAGCAGTTCATCCCCGGGACAGTCACTGAACGAGCAGTACTTC
CASSSSPGQSLNEQYF
>NA|TRBD2|TRBV27|TRBJ2-2
TGTGCCAGCAGTCCGGGACTAGCGGGGGTCGAGGCGGTCACCGGGGAGCTGTTTTTT
CASSPGLAGVEAVTGELFF
>NA|TRBD1|TRBV5-1|TRBJ2-2
TGCGCCAGCAGCATACAGGGGGACACCGGGGAGCTGTTTTTT
CASSIQGDTGELFF
>NA|NA|TRBV2|TRBJ2-3
TGTGCCAGCAGCCTCATGTGGGATACGCAGTATTTT
CASSLMWDTQYF
>NA|TRBD1|TRBV30|TRBJ1-2
TGTGCCTGGACCCTCGACAGGGCAGCTGGCTACACCTTC
CAWTLDRAAGYTF
>NA|NA|TRBV19|TRBJ1-5
TGTGCCAGTAGTATAGCGCGGGATCAGCCCCAGCATTTT
CASSIARDQPQHF
>NA|TRBD2|TRBV4-2|TRBJ2-3
TGTGCCAGCAGCCACACTGGGACTAGCTCGCTGGAGGGGACAGATACGCAGTATTTT
CASSHTGTSSLEGTDTQYF
>NA|NA|TRBV9|TRBJ1-1
TGTGCCAGCAGCGTAGGTGTCGTGGAGGGAACTGAAGCTTTCTTT
CASSVGVVEGTEAFF
>NA|NA|TRBV15|TRBJ1-6
TGTGCCACCAGCAGATCCTACACAGAGGATTCACCCCTCCACTTT
CATSRSYTEDSPLHF
>NA|NA|TRBV18|TRBJ2-3
TGTGCCAGCTCGCCTGGGGGCACAGATACGCAGTATTTT
CASSPGGTDTQYF
>NA|NA|TRBV27|TRBJ1-6
TGTGCCAGCAGTCTCGTAAATTCACCCCTCCACTTT
CASSLVNSPLHF
>NA|NA|TRBV5-1|TRBJ2-7
TGCGCCAGCAGCTTGTTTGACCCAAAATTCTACGAGCAGTACTTC
CASSLFDPKFYEQYF